The 4 T cell receptor beta chains below all came from one sample that was sequenced in a study of T-cell memory formation after mild COVID-19. In TCRdb, the 5' RACE reads were re-called with MiXCR into one record per CDR3 protein. The data hold over 450,000 distinct CDR3 sequences, with roughly 20% observed a single time. Sequenced material: PBMCs or a T cell subset sorted from them (not recorded which). These receptors came from an adult woman who had mild COVID-19 (a few samples of this study predate the infection). Cell type and time point are not known.

CDR3 bases: TGTGCCAGCAGCTTCATGGACAGGGGAGGGGGAGCTTTCTTT. Protein sequence: CASSFMDRGGGAFF. The rearrangement links TRBV7-2 to TRBJ1-1, with TRBD1 matching over 9 bases. Germline V gene sequence: CDR1 SGHTA, CDR2 FQGNSA. The CDR3 covers 14 residues. V trimming: 3 bases; J trimming: 10 bases; junction bases outside the gene matches: 9.

The chain uses TRBV7-9 and TRBJ1-2; TRBD1 is a possible D gene (5 bases). The CDR3 runs to 15 residues. The germline V and J ends were trimmed by 3 bases and 5 bases, with 16 bases remaining between them. Germline values: CDR1 SEHNR, CDR2 FQNEAQ (reference sequence). The CDR3 sequence: CASSLSGQDNYGYTF. CDR3 DNA sequence: TGTGCCAGCAGCTTGTCAGGGCAAGACAATTATGGCTACACCTTC.

V usage is TRBV18 and J usage is TRBJ1-1; perhaps TRBD1 as D (5 bases). V was clipped by 1 base and J by 5 bases, with 14 bases between them. This CDR3 region has 15 residues. CDR1 and CDR2 from the germline V gene are KGHSH and LQKENI. Written as DNA, the CDR3 is TGTGCCAGCTCACCACATAACGCAGGGAAGACTGAAGCTTTCTTT. Translating gives CASSPHNAGKTEAFF. Looking up the rest from reference TRBV18 and TRBJ1-1 gives the full variable domain: NAGVMQNPRHLVRRRGQEARLRCSPMKGHSHVYWYRQLPEEGLKFMVYLQKENIIDESGMPKERFSAEFPKEGPSILRIQQVVRGDSAAYFCASSPHNAGKTEAFFGQGTRLTVV.

J is TRBJ2-3 and V is TRBV20-1; D ambiguous. This CDR3 comprises 15 residues. The germline V gene encodes CDR1 DFQATT and CDR2 SNEGSKA (reference sequence). Trimming removed 2 bases from V and 2 bases from J, with 14 bases in between. The CDR3 DNA reads as TGCAGTGCTAGACGAGCAGAGGATTCCACAGATACGCAGTATTTT. Translated, it gives CSARRAEDSTDTQYF.